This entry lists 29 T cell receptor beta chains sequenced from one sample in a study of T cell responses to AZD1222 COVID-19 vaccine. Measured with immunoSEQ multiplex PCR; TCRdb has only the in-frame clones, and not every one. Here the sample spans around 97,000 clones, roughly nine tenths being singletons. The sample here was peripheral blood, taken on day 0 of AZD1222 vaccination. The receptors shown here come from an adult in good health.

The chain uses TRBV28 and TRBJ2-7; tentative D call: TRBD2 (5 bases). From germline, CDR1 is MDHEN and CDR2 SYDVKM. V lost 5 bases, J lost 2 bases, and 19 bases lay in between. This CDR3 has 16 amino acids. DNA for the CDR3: TGTGCCAGCAGTCCCCCCGAGGCTAGCAGGCCCTACGAGCAGTACTTC. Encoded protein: CASSPPEASRPYEQYF.

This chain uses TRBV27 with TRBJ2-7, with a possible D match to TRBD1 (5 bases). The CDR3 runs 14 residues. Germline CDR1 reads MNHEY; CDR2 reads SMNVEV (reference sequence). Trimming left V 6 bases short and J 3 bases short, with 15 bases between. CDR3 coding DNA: TGTGCCAGCAGGGGGCAGGGAAGGGTCTACGAGCAGTACTTC. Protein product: CASRGQGRVYEQYF.

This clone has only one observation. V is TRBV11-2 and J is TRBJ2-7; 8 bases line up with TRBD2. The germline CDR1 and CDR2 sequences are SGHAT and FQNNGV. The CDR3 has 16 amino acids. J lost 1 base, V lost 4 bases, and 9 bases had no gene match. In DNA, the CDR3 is TGTGCCAGCAGCTGGGCTGGGGGGACTAGTTCCTACGAGCAGTACTTC. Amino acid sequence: CASSWAGGTSSYEQYF.

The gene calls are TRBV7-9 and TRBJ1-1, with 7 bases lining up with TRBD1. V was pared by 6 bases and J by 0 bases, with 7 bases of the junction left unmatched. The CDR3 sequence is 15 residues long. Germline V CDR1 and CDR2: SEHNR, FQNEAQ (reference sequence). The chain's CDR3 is CASRQQGLLNTEAFF. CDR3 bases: TGTGCCAGCAGACAACAGGGGCTTTTGAACACTGAAGCTTTCTTT.

For the CDR3, the DNA is TGTGCCAGTAGTATGACTAGCGGGAGTTACGAGCAGTACTTC. It codes for CASSMTSGSYEQYF. This chain connects TRBV19 to TRBJ2-7; the match to TRBD2 covers 12 bases. V was clipped by 3 bases and J by 4 bases; unmatched bases: 1. CDR3 length: 14 amino acids. Germline V gene sequence: CDR1 LNHDA, CDR2 SQIVND (reference sequence).

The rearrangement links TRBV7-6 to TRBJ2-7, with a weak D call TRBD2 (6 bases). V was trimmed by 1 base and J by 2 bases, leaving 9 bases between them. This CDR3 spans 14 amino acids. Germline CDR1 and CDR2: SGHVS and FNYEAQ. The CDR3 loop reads CASSLGLVAYEQYF. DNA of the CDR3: TGTGCCAGCAGCTTAGGACTAGTAGCCTACGAGCAGTACTTC.

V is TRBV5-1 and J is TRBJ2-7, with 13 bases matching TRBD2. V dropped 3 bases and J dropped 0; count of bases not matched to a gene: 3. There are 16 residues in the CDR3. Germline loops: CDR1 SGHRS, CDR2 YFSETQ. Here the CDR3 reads CASSSRTSGGSYEQYF. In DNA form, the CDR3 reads TGCGCCAGCAGCTCTAGGACTAGCGGGGGCTCCTACGAGCAGTACTTC.

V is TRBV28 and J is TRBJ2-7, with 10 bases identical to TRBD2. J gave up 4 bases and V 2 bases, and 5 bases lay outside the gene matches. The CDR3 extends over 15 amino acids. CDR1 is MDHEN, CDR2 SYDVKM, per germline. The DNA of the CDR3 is TGTGCCAGCAGTTTAGGACTAGCGGAACTTTACGAGCAGTACTTC. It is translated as CASSLGLAELYEQYF.

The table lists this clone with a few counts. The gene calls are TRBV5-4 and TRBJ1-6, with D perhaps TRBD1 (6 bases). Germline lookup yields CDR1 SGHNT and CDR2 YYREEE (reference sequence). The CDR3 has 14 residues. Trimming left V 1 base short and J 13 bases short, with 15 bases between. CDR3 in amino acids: CASSLWGGGGPLHF. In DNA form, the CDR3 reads TGTGCCAGCAGCTTGTGGGGGGGCGGAGGGCCCCTCCACTTT.

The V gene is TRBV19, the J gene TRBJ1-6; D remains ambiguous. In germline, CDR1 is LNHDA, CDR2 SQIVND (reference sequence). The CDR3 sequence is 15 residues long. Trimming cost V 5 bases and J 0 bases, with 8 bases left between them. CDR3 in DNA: TGTGCCAGTAGTGAGATGAGCTCCTATAATTCACCCCTCCACTTT. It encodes CASSEMSSYNSPLHF.

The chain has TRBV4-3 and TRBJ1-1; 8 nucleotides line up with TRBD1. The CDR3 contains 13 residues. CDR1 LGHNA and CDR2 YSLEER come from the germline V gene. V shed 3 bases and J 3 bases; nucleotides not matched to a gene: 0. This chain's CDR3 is CASSQDRDTEAFF. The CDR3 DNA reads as TGCGCCAGCAGCCAGGACAGGGACACTGAAGCTTTCTTT.

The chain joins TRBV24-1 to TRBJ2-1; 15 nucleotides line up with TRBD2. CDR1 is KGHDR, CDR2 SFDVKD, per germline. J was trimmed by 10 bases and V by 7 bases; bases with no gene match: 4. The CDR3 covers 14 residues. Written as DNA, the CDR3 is TGTGCCACCAGGGGGACTAGCGGGAGGCAGGAGCAGTTCTTC. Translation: CATRGTSGRQEQFF.

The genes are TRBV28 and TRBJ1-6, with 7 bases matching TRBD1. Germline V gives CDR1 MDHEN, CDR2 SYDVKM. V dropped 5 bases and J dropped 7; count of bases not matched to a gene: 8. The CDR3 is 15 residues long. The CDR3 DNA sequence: TGTGCCAGCAGTACCTCCGGCAGGGGGAATTCACCCCTCCACTTT. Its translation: CASSTSGRGNSPLHF.

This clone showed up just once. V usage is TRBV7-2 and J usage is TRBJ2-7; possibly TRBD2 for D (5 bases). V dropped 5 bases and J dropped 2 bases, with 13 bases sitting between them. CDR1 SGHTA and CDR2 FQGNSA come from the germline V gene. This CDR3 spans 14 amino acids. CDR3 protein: CASSPSGNPYEQYF. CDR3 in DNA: TGTGCCAGCAGCCCGAGCGGAAACCCCTACGAGCAGTACTTC.

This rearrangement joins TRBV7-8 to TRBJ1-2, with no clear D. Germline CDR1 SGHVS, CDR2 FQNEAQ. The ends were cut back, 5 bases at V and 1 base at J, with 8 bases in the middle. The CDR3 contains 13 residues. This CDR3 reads CASSHPVNYGYTF. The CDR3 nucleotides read TGTGCCAGCAGCCATCCTGTTAACTATGGCTACACCTTC.

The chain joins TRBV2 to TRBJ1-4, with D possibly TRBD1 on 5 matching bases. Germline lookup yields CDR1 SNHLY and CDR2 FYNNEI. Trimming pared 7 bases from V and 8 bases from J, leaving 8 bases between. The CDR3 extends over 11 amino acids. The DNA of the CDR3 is TGTGCCAGCATGCGGGACGAAAAACTGTTTTTT. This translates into CASMRDEKLFF.

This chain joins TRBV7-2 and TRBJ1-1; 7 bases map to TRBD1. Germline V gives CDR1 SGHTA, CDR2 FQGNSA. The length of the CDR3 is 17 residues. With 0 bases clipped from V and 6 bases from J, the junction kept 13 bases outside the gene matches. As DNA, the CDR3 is TGTGCCAGCAGCTTAGCCTTTAATCGACAGGGAGCGGCTGAAGCTTTCTTT. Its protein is CASSLAFNRQGAAEAFF.

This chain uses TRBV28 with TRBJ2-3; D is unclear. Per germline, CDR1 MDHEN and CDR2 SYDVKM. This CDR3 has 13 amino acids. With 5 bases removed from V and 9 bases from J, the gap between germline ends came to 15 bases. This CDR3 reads CASSLLAMGTQYF. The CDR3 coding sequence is TGTGCCAGCAGTCTCCTGGCAATGGGGACGCAGTATTTT.

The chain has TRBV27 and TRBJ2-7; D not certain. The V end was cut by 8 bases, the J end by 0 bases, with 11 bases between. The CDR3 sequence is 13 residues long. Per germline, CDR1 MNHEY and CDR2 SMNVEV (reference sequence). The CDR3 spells CASWSHSSYEQYF. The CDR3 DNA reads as TGTGCCAGCTGGAGTCATTCCTCCTACGAGCAGTACTTC.

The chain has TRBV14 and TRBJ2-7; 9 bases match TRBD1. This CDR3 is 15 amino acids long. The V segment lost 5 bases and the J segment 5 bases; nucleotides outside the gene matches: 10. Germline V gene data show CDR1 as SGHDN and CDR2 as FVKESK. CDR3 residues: CASSNSGTGLNEQYF. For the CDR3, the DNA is TGTGCCAGCAGCAACTCAGGGACAGGGTTAAACGAGCAGTACTTC.

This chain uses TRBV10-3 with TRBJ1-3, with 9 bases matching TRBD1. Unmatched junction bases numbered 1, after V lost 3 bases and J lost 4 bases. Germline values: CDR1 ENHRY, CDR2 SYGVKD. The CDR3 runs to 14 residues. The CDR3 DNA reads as TGTGCCATCAGTGACGGACAGGGGGGAAACACCATATATTTT. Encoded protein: CAISDGQGGNTIYF.

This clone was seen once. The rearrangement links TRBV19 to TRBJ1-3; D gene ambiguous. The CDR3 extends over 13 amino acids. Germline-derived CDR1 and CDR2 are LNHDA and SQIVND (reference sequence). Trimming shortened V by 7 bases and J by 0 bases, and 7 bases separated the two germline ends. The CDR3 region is CASTLTSGNTIYF. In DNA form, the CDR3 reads TGTGCCAGTACCCTCACCTCTGGAAACACCATATATTTT.

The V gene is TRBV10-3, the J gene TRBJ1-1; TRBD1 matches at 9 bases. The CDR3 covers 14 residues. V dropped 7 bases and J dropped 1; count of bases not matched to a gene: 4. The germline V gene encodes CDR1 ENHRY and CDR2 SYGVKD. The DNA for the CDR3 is TGTGCCATCACCAGACAGGGGGGGAACACTGAAGCTTTCTTT. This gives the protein CAITRQGGNTEAFF.

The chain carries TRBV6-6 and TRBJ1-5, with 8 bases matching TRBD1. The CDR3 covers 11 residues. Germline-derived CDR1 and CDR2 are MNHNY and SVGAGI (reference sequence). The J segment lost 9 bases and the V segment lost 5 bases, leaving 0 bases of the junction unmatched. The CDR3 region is CASSTGGPQHF. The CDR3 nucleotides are TGTGCCAGCAGTACAGGGGGGCCCCAGCATTTT.

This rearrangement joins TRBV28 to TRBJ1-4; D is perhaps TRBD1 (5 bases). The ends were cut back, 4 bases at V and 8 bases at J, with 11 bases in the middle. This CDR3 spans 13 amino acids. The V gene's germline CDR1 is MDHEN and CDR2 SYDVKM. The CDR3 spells CASSSGGAEKLFF. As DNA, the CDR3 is TGTGCCAGCAGTTCGGGCGGGGCAGAAAAACTGTTTTTT.

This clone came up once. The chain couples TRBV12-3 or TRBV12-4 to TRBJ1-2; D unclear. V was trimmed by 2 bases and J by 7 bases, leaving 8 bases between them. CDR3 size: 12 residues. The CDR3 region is CASSLSGSGYTF. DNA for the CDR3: TGTGCCAGCAGTTTATCGGGGTCTGGCTACACCTTC.

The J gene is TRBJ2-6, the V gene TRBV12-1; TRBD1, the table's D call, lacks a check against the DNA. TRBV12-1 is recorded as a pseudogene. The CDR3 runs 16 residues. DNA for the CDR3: TGTGCCAGCAGCTTTGGGACAGACCCTGGGGCCAACGTCCTGACTTTC. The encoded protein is CASSFGTDPGANVLTF.

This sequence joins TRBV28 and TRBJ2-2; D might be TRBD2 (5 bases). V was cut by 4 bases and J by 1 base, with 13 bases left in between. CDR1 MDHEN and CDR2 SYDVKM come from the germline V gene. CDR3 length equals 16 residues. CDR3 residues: CASSSAGARNTGELFF. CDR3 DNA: TGTGCCAGCAGTTCTGCGGGTGCCCGGAACACCGGGGAGCTGTTTTTT.

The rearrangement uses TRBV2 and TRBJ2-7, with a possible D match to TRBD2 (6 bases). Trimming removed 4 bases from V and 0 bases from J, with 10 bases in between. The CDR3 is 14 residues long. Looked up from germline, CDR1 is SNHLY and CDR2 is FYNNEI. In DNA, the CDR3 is TGTGCCAGCAGTGTCTCTAGCGCCTCCTACGAGCAGTACTTC. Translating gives CASSVSSASYEQYF.